The 28 T cell receptor beta chains listed next were all sequenced from one sample in a study of T cell repertoires in cytomegalovirus infection. MiXCR, run by TCRdb on the reads, gives a single entry per CDR3 protein. The sample includes around 210,000 distinct CDR3 sequences, roughly 6.5% seen only once; the top ten take roughly 6%. Sequenced material: PBMCs. The source of these receptors is a human donor in good health (CMV status not recorded). Some clones in this sample may be carry-over from other donors' samples.

The J gene is TRBJ1-2, the V gene TRBV6-5; TRBD1 agrees at 8 bases. Trimming at V came to 4 bases and at J to 6 bases, leaving 10 bases not matched to a gene. The germline gives CDR1 MNHEY, CDR2 SVGAGI. The CDR3 is 15 amino acids. The CDR3: CASSSFDRGGNGYTF. The DNA of the CDR3 is TGTGCCAGCAGTTCGTTTGACAGGGGCGGGAATGGCTACACCTTC.

This clonotype was observed many times. J is TRBJ1-5 and V is TRBV23-1, with 7 bases fitting TRBD1. TRBV23-1 is given ORF status, its function remaining uncertain. This CDR3 contains 18 residues. V was clipped by 4 bases and J by 3 bases; unmatched bases: 15. The CDR3 spells CASSPGVDRANINQPQHF. CDR3 nucleotide sequence: TGCGCCAGCAGTCCGGGGGTAGACAGGGCAAATATCAATCAGCCCCAGCATTTT.

This clonotype was picked up many times. The chain couples TRBV12-3 or TRBV12-4 to TRBJ1-3, with D tentatively TRBD1 (5 bases). The CDR3 runs to 15 residues. V was shortened by 3 bases and J by 0 bases, with 9 bases between the two germline ends. The CDR3 loop reads CASSLGPYSGNTIYF. The CDR3 DNA follows: TGTGCCAGCAGTTTGGGGCCGTACTCTGGAAACACCATATATTTT.

The sample holds many counts of this clonotype. J is TRBJ2-7 and V is TRBV7-2; 7 nucleotides match TRBD2. Germline CDR1 is SGHTA and CDR2 is FQGNSA. Trimming cost V 1 base and J 0 bases; bases outside gene matches: 6. The CDR3 loop spans 16 amino acids. The CDR3 here is CASSLVGRGSSYEQYF. In DNA form, the CDR3 reads TGTGCCAGCAGCTTAGTGGGGCGGGGGTCCTCCTACGAGCAGTACTTC.

This clonotype showed up many times. The chain uses TRBV13 and TRBJ1-6; D unclear. Germline-derived CDR1 and CDR2 are PRHDT and FYEKMQ (reference sequence). V was pared by 3 bases and J by 3 bases, with 9 bases between. There are 15 residues in the CDR3. The CDR3: CASSFNRGYNSPLHF. CDR3 DNA: TGTGCCAGCAGCTTTAATCGGGGCTATAATTCACCCCTCCACTTT.

V gene TRBV5-4 combines with J gene TRBJ2-7, with D perhaps matching TRBD1 (7 bases). The CDR3 totals 17 residues. V lost 1 base, J lost 2 bases, and 19 bases lay in between. Germline assignment: CDR1 SGHNT and CDR2 YYREEE (reference sequence). CDR3 sequence reads: CASSLLDRGTDTYEQYF. In nucleotides, the CDR3 is TGTGCCAGCAGCTTGTTGGATCGGGGGACAGACACCTACGAGCAGTACTTC. Variable domain in full (rest from reference TRBV5-4 and TRBJ2-7): ETGVTQSPTHLIKTRGQQVTLRCSSQSGHNTVSWYQQALGQGPQFIFQYYREEENGRGNFPPRFSGLQFPNYSSELNVNALELDDSALYLCASSLLDRGTDTYEQYFGPGTRLTVT.

This clonotype has ten or more counts. The chain uses TRBV7-2 and TRBJ1-1; no definite D call. Trimming left V 1 base short and J 0 bases short, with 3 bases between. CDR3 length: 13 residues. From germline, CDR1 is SGHTA and CDR2 FQGNSA. CDR3 nucleotide sequence: TGTGCCAGCAGCTTAGAAATGAACACTGAAGCTTTCTTT. Translating gives CASSLEMNTEAFF.

This clonotype was found many times. The chain links TRBV10-2 to TRBJ1-5, with D unclear. This CDR3 is built from 14 residues. Trimming pared 6 bases from V and 1 base from J, leaving 10 bases between. Germline loops: CDR1 WSHSY, CDR2 SAAADI. This chain's CDR3 is CASRLPDSNQPQHF. CDR3 nucleotide sequence: TGCGCCAGCAGGCTCCCGGACAGCAATCAGCCCCAGCATTTT.

This clonotype was recorded many times. The genes are TRBV5-1 and TRBJ1-1; D may be TRBD1 (6 bases). CDR1 is SGHRS and CDR2 is YFSETQ in the germline V gene. V lost 8 bases and J lost 2, with 16 bases in between. The CDR3 loop spans 14 amino acids. DNA of the CDR3: TGCGCCAGTAACAGGGAGAATAAAAACACTGAAGCTTTCTTT. Translating it yields CASNRENKNTEAFF. Together with reference TRBV5-1 and TRBJ1-1, the CDR3 gives the full variable domain: KAGVTQTPRYLIKTRGQQVTLSCSPISGHRSVSWYQQTPGQGLQFLFEYFSETQRNKGNFPGRFSGRQFSNSRSEMNVSTLELGDSALYLCASNRENKNTEAFFGQGTRLTVV.

Details on this clonotype: A much larger clone lies one base from this, so it may be a read error. This chain links TRBV12-3 or TRBV12-4 with TRBJ1-1; 8 positions agree with TRBD1. The CDR3 length is 13 residues. This CDR3 reads CTSSSDRGTGAFF. In DNA, the CDR3 is TGTACCAGCAGTTCTGACAGGGGAACGGGAGCTTTCTTT.

This clonotype was counted a few times. The chain carries TRBV4-2 and TRBJ1-6, with D unresolved. The CDR3 contains 15 residues. Germline V CDR1 and CDR2: LGHNA, YNFKEQ. Deletions cut 0 bases from V and 7 bases from J, with 10 bases between. In nucleotides, the CDR3 is TGTGCCAGCAGCCAAGAAGTGATTGCGAATTCACCCCTCCACTTT. It codes for CASSQEVIANSPLHF.

This clonotype was found many times. The chain recombines TRBV11-1 with TRBJ2-7; D may be TRBD1 (6 bases). Deletions cut 3 bases from V and 3 bases from J, with 15 bases between. CDR1 is SGHAT and CDR2 is FQDESV in the germline V gene (reference sequence). This CDR3 comprises 15 residues. CDR3 coding DNA: TGTGCCAGCAGCTTTTTCGGGACATTGGACTACGAGCAGTACTTC. This sequence encodes CASSFFGTLDYEQYF. Full variable domain (rest looked up from reference TRBV11-1 and TRBJ2-7): EAEVAQSPRYKITEKSQAVAFWCDPISGHATLYWYRQILGQGPELLVQFQDESVVDDSQLPKDRFSAERLKGVDSTLKIQPAELGDSAMYLCASSFFGTLDYEQYFGPGTRLTVT.

This clonotype came up many times. The V call is TRBV29-1, the J call TRBJ2-3; perhaps TRBD2 as D (5 bases). The CDR3 is made up of 13 amino acids. Deletions cut 4 bases from V and 0 bases from J, with 8 bases between. Germline values: CDR1 SQVTM, CDR2 ANQGSEA. In DNA, the CDR3 is TGCAGCGTTGTACCTAGCAGCACAGATACGCAGTATTTT. This encodes CSVVPSSTDTQYF.

This clonotype was counted many times. V is TRBV2 and J is TRBJ2-2, with no clear D. The V end lost 4 bases, the J end lost 4 bases, and 7 bases lay between the germline ends. From germline, CDR1 is SNHLY and CDR2 FYNNEI. The CDR3 contains 13 residues. The CDR3 is CASSGHLTGELFF. As DNA, the CDR3 is TGTGCCAGCAGTGGACATCTCACCGGGGAGCTGTTTTTT.

The rearrangement uses TRBV20-1 and TRBJ2-5; 10 positions match TRBD2. Germline CDR1 and CDR2: DFQATT and SNEGSKA (reference sequence). V was clipped by 3 bases and J by 4 bases; unmatched bases: 5. This CDR3 comprises 14 residues. The CDR3 sequence: CSARRASGGETQYF. The CDR3 nucleotides read TGCAGTGCTAGGAGGGCTAGCGGGGGAGAGACCCAGTACTTC.

This clonotype was recorded many times. The chain couples TRBV20-1 to TRBJ2-3; 9 bases align to TRBD2. J was trimmed by 2 bases and V by 0 bases; bases with no gene match: 6. CDR3 length equals 16 residues. Germline V lookup: CDR1 DFQATT, CDR2 SNEGSKA (reference sequence). CDR3 amino acids: CSARDPLAGDTDTQYF. DNA for the CDR3: TGCAGTGCTAGAGACCCACTAGCGGGTGACACAGATACGCAGTATTTT.

The V call is TRBV7-2, the J call TRBJ2-2; 12 bases match TRBD1. V lost 1 base and J lost 3; bases outside the gene matches: 3. CDR1 SGHTA and CDR2 FQGNSA come from the germline V gene. This CDR3 has 17 residues. The CDR3 is CASSLVGTGGDTGELFF. As DNA, the CDR3 is TGTGCCAGCAGCTTAGTCGGGACAGGGGGCGACACCGGGGAGCTGTTTTTT.

The table lists this clonotype with a few counts. This rearrangement joins TRBV7-9 to TRBJ1-5; TRBD1 might be the D (5 bases). V gave up 7 bases and J gave up 5 bases, with 12 bases separating them. Germline values: CDR1 SEHNR, CDR2 FQNEAQ (reference sequence). This CDR3 has 13 residues. The CDR3 spells CASTLDSHQPQHF. The CDR3 DNA reads as TGTGCCAGCACCCTCGACAGTCATCAGCCCCAGCATTTT.

In its sample, this clonotype was seen many times. The rearrangement joins TRBV6-2 or TRBV6-3 to TRBJ1-5; 10 nucleotides agree with TRBD1. The CDR3 runs 19 residues. CDR1 and CDR2 (germline): MNHEY, SVGEGT. Trimming at V came to 6 bases and at J to 1 base, leaving 15 bases not matched to a gene. The CDR3 is CASSLTGGVRSGSNQPQHF. In nucleotides, the CDR3 is TGTGCCAGCAGCCTGACAGGGGGCGTTCGTTCTGGCAGCAATCAGCCCCAGCATTTT.

This clonotype was recorded many times. The chain is built from TRBV4-1 and TRBJ2-7, with D perhaps TRBD2 (7 bases). The length of the CDR3 is 15 residues. Trimming left V 3 bases short and J 2 bases short, with 14 bases between. Germline V CDR1 and CDR2: MGHRA, YSYEKL. The DNA for the CDR3 is TGCGCCAGCAGCCAGAGGGGGGGGCTTACCTACGAGCAGTACTTC. Translated, it gives CASSQRGGLTYEQYF.

This clonotype was seen ten or more times. The V and J genes are TRBV20-1 and TRBJ2-1, with 14 bases identical to TRBD2. The germline V gene has CDR1 DFQATT and CDR2 SNEGSKA (reference sequence). The CDR3 sequence is 16 residues long. V was clipped by 2 bases and J by 3 bases; unmatched bases: 3. CDR3 sequence reads: CSARRLAGGSYNEQFF. CDR3 coding DNA: TGCAGTGCTAGACGACTAGCGGGGGGGAGCTACAATGAGCAGTTCTTC.

This clonotype was picked up many times. The chain has TRBV2 and TRBJ2-7, with 13 bases matching TRBD2. The CDR3 is 16 residues long. Germline V gene sequence: CDR1 SNHLY, CDR2 FYNNEI. The ends lost 3 bases at V and 3 bases at J; junction bases unmatched: 5. CDR3 DNA: TGTGCCAGCAGTGATTGGACTAGCGGGGGCCTCTACGAGCAGTACTTC. Its protein product is CASSDWTSGGLYEQYF.

Of note for this clonotype: This may arise from a read error, as a much more abundant clone is one base away. The J gene is TRBJ2-7, the V gene TRBV29-1, with TRBD2 as a possible D gene (5 bases). Germline CDR1 SQVTM, CDR2 ANQGSEA. CDR3 length equals 14 residues. Trimming cost V 1 base and J 0 bases, with 10 bases left between them. The CDR3 DNA reads TGCAGCGTTGAAGGCGGACTTAGCTCCTACGAGCAGTACTTC. Encoded protein: CSVEGGLSSYEQYF.

This clonotype appeared many times. The V and J genes are TRBV7-9 and TRBJ1-1; D is perhaps TRBD1 (6 bases). The CDR3 sequence is 15 residues long. The V end was cut by 5 bases, the J end by 3 bases, with 16 bases between. Germline CDR1 is SEHNR and CDR2 is FQNEAQ (reference sequence). The DNA of the CDR3 is TGTGCCAGCAGCCTTGTCAGAGGGGGGGACACTGAAGCTTTCTTT. Its translation: CASSLVRGGDTEAFF.

At least ten counts were recorded for this clonotype. J is TRBJ1-2 and V is TRBV7-2; D may be TRBD1 (6 bases). Looked up from germline, CDR1 is SGHTA and CDR2 is FQGNSA. The CDR3 is made up of 15 amino acids. Trimming removed 4 bases from V and 4 bases from J, with 16 bases in between. CDR3 loop: CASSSDRGAVYGYTF. As DNA, the CDR3 is TGTGCCAGCAGCTCGGACCGGGGGGCTGTCTATGGCTACACCTTC.

This clonotype occurred many times. The chain has TRBV7-2 and TRBJ2-5, with D possibly being TRBD1 (6 bases). This CDR3 region has 13 residues. The V end lost 4 bases, the J end lost 2 bases, and 8 bases lay between the germline ends. CDR1 is SGHTA and CDR2 is FQGNSA in the germline V gene. The CDR3 sequence: CASSYGQQETQYF. The CDR3 coding sequence is TGTGCCAGCAGCTATGGACAGCAAGAGACCCAGTACTTC.

This clonotype has at least ten counts. The chain couples TRBV7-2 to TRBJ2-2; 12 bases align to TRBD2. Germline values: CDR1 SGHTA, CDR2 FQGNSA. After removal of 2 bases from V and 4 bases from J, the junction contained 5 bases not matched to a gene. This CDR3 region has 17 residues. As DNA, the CDR3 is TGTGCCAGCAGCTTACGGCCTAGCGGGGGGGCCACCGGGGAGCTGTTTTTT. Encoded protein: CASSLRPSGGATGELFF.

This clonotype was observed at least ten times. This chain connects TRBV7-2 to TRBJ2-5; 13 bases agree with TRBD2. The germline V gene encodes CDR1 SGHTA and CDR2 FQGNSA. The V gene end was trimmed by 4 bases and the J gene end by 2 bases; junction bases not matched to a gene: 4. The CDR3 runs 16 residues. The CDR3 coding sequence is TGTGCCAGCAGCTGGACTAGCGGGGGCTTTCAAGAGACCCAGTACTTC. Protein product: CASSWTSGGFQETQYF.